Described below is a single T cell receptor (beta chain) sequence and its context. These data are taken from a study of blood T cell repertoires in COVID-19. As for the study in general: Researchers got acute and convalescent COVID-19 samples from the United States, Italy and Spain.

The CDR3 contains 16 residues. J gave up 9 bases and V 6 bases, and 17 bases lay outside the gene matches. Germline values: CDR1 ENHRY, CDR2 SYGVKD. Assay: immunoSEQ multiplex PCR; the TCRdb copy retains only in-frame clones and omits some. In the table there are tens of thousands of clones, roughly 88% of which are singletons. Sequencing was carried out using peripheral blood. This sequence joins TRBV10-3 and TRBJ1-2; 9 nucleotides match TRBD1. The TCR originated in a woman aged 70-85 years with acute or convalescent COVID-19. DNA for the CDR3: TGTGCCATCAGAGGGACAGGGACGAATAATAAGTTGAGCTACACCTTC. Encoded protein: CAIRGTGTNNKLSYTF.